This T cell receptor beta chain was identified in a study of neurological immune-mediated disorders. TCRdb analysed the 5' RACE reads with MiXCR anew, one entry per CDR3 protein. The repertoire holds about 71,000 distinct CDR3 sequences, roughly 4.8% seen once, with about 6.9% in the top ten. Unsorted libraries were generated from 2 million PBMCs held at -80 degrees C. Study conclusions and caveats: Patients with HTLV-1-associated myelopathy showed the most TCR clonal expansion. Those with multiple sclerosis showed the least, falling below healthy controls.

This clonotype was seen repeatedly, ten times or more. What it binds is unknown. CDR1 is MNHEY, CDR2 SMNVEV, per germline (reference sequence). The CDR3 runs to 13 residues. V shed 6 bases and J shed 2 bases, with 11 bases lying between them. Sequencing was done on a sample of PBMCs. This sequence joins TRBV27 and TRBJ2-7; TRBD1 or TRBD2 may be the D gene (5 bases each). The sequence came from a man between 25 and 39 years old with multiple sclerosis. Here the CDR3 reads CASRRDGPYEQYF. As DNA, the CDR3 is TGTGCCAGCAGGAGGGACGGACCCTACGAGCAGTACTTC.